This T cell receptor (beta chain) originates from a study of shared clonotypes between healthy human individuals (dated by TCRdb to 2020 to 2022). Study-level background: The cohort comprised a couple of women and a few men aged 18 to 49 years. To estimate repertoire size and how much clonotype sharing occurs between individuals, the study deeply sequenced the blood TCR repertoires of several healthy adults. Between about 0.85 and 8.9 billion PBMCs per donor were obtained by leukapheresis. For each donor, CD4 naive and CD4 memory were each given three plates, CD8 naive was given two plates, and CD8 memory was given one plate. Different laboratories and diverse techniques were used to prepare libraries and sequence TCR repertoires, to increase sequencing depth and limit assay-specific biases.

Overall study outcomes, separate from this receptor: Sharing across several donors was observed for roughly 5.4% of naive CD4, around 3.5% of naive CD8, roughly 2.4% of memory CD4, and about 0.4% of memory CD8 clonotypes. Naive subsets generally had larger estimated clonotype richness than memory subsets did. Only blood was sampled, and tissue TCR repertoires likely differ from those in blood. Even with the large sequencing depth, rarefaction of the sorted-subset datasets indicated that sequencing was incomplete. Clonotypes shared by all four sorted-subset donors showed higher generation probabilities than non-shared clonotypes. Because the study included a small number of donors, the genetic and exposure-history diversity represented was limited. Pairwise subsampling indicated that sequencing depth was expected to affect the degree of clonotype sharing among donors.

The donors were healthy, HIV-negative adults who had no recently reported acute infections or vaccinations. Only Caucasian adults living in Nashville, Tennessee, USA were represented among the donors. CD8 memory samples were composed of magnetically selected CD45RO+ cells combined with CCR7-negative CD45RA+ effector memory (TemRA) cells. After blood collection by leukapheresis, PBMCs were isolated using Ficoll-Histopaque density gradient centrifugation and then cryopreserved in the vapor phase of liquid nitrogen. Analytical flow cytometry was used to check the purity and quantity of each magnetically sorted T cell population. From each sorted fraction, genomic DNA was isolated and quantified by UV absorbance on a Nanodrop 2000c. TCR CDR3 regions were amplified from genomic DNA by multiplex PCR using the deep immunoSEQ assay. Extracted genomic DNA from each cell subset was spread evenly across all wells of several immunoSEQ 96-well plates, with each plate serving as a replicate. Each replicate PCR for sorted subsets received about 0.2 ug genomic DNA, equal to some 32,000 T cell genomes. The purified libraries were quantified using a Qubit 3.0 fluorometer, sized with a Bioanalyzer 2100, and then quantified again using the KAPA Library Quantification kit. Each immunoSEQ 96-well plate was sequenced on its own single-read 150-cycle Illumina NextSeq 550 flow cell. The study's processing was this. Because the immunoSEQ output included only junctional sequences and no quality scores, the filtering could not be the same as the filtering used for full-length reads. To assign V/J genes and CDR3, sequences were annotated against IMGT germline references using PyIR, a Python wrapper for IgBLAST v1.9. Reads were removed for weak V/J assignments (E-value above 1e-6), missing CDR3, stop codons, out-of-frame junctions, or ambiguous translated residues. V3J clonotypes were defined as sequences sharing the same inferred V gene, J gene, and CDR3 amino acid sequence. Percentage overlap between repertoires was computed as shared unique clonotypes divided by the size of the smaller repertoire. Repertoire richness was assessed with RTK rarefaction, the Chao1 estimator, and Recon v2.1 estimates of unobserved clonotypes. Generation probabilities for all TCRbeta clonotypes obtained by the gDNA method from several donors were computed using OLGA. The immuneACCESS repertoire file appears here via TCRdb, limited to in-frame rearrangements. These files lack a portion of the clones; in checked studies, under half of the deficit traces to unresolved V genes, and the cause of the others is not known. V and J calls and clone size come straight from that table; D and trimming were deduced from the DNA. The sample records around 690,000 clones, roughly 88% of which are singletons. About 33% of the sample is in the top ten clones.

With regard to this clone: It lacks a known antigen. No per-base quality is available; no much larger clone lies one base away. This sample includes further DNA sequences coding for the same CDR3.

For CDR1 and CDR2, the germline V gene (reference sequence) lists MNHEY and SMNVEV. The CDR3, from cysteine to phenylalanine, totals 13 residues. Only CDR3 DNA remains: 39 bases, in frame from the first base. V is shortened by 2 bases, J by 6 bases, and the region joining them spans 8 bases. The chain joins TRBV27 to TRBJ1-5, with no confidently assigned D gene. The sample taken for sequencing was memory CD8+ T cells from PBMCs. The meaning of the sample's cell subset or site label: CD45RO+ cells pooled with CCR7-negative TemRA cells. The source is a man younger than 35 in good health. Some clones in this sample may be carry-over from other donors' samples. The DNA is TGTGCCAGCAGTTTAAGTTGGGGTCAGCCCCAGCATTTT. This encodes CASSLSWGQPQHF.